These T cell receptor beta chains were read from a single sample in a study of cytomegalovirus exposure and HLA in healthy donors. Clones were read by immunoSEQ multiplex PCR, and TCRdb kept only the in-frame ones, dropping some. The table has 200,000 to 250,000 clones, about four fifths seen once. The material sequenced was PBMCs. The receptors originated from a woman aged 40 to 50 in good health and CMV-seropositive. The CDR3 runs from the conserved cysteine through the conserved F or W. D genes are given only for firm matches. Size values are once, few and many counts, or a class for expanded clones, and some rows have none.

DNA | CDR3 | J | size | V | D
TGTGCCAGCAGTTTATCTTCCCTGGGACTAGCGCCCTACGAGCAGTACTTC | CASSLSSLGLAPYEQYF | TRBJ2-7 | . | TRBV28 | TRBD2
TGTGCCAGCAGCGGGGACAGGGGGTTTAACACTGAAGCTTTCTTT | CASSGDRGFNTEAFF | TRBJ1-1 | . | TRBV6-1 | TRBD1
TGTGCCAGCAGCCCAATCCCTAGCGGGAGGACCGGGGAGCTGTTTTTT | CASSPIPSGRTGELFF | TRBJ2-2 | . | TRBV7-6 | TRBD2
TGTGCCAGCAGCTTGGCGGGTGTGGTGACTCAGCCCCAGCATTTT | CASSLAGVVTQPQHF | TRBJ1-5 | once | TRBV5-5 | .
TGCAGCGTTGGTAGGGCAGGAGGATATGGCTACACCTTC | CSVGRAGGYGYTF | TRBJ1-2 | few | TRBV29-1 | .
TGTGCCAGCAGCGTGGGACAGGGGGCATCACCCCTCCACTTT | CASSVGQGASPLHF | TRBJ1-6 | . | TRBV9 | TRBD1
TGTGCCAGCTCCCCTAGCGGGGGCCTCAACTACGAGCAGTACTTC | CASSPSGGLNYEQYF | TRBJ2-7 | few | TRBV18 | TRBD2
TGTGCTAGTGGTCTTTACTACGAGCAGTACTTC | CASGLYYEQYF | TRBJ2-7 | . | TRBV12-5 | .
TGCAGTGCTAGAATCAGGGGTGAAGCTTTCTTT | CSARIRGEAFF | TRBJ1-1 | few | TRBV20-1 | .
TGTGCCAGTCGGGGGAGGGAAGGGGCTCACAATGAGCAGTTCTTC | CASRGREGAHNEQFF | TRBJ2-1 | . | TRBV2 | TRBD2
TGTGCCAGCAGCTTCGGGAGTACCGGGGAGCTGTTTTTT | CASSFGSTGELFF | TRBJ2-2 | . | TRBV11-3 | .
TGCGCCAGCAGCCAAGGGGACGGAGGGGACTATGGCTACACCTTC | CASSQGDGGDYGYTF | TRBJ1-2 | . | TRBV4-3 | .
TGCGCCAGCAGCTTGTTCGGGACTAGCGGGAACAATGAGCAGTTCTTC | CASSLFGTSGNNEQFF | TRBJ2-1 | . | TRBV5-1 | TRBD2
TGTGCCAGCAGTCCGGGGACTCCAGCCCCATACGAGCAGTACTTC | CASSPGTPAPYEQYF | TRBJ2-7 | . | TRBV27 | .
TGTGCCAGCAGCGTAGCTGGGCAGGGCCGGGTGAAACTGTTTTTT | CASSVAGQGRVKLFF | TRBJ1-4 | . | TRBV9 | .
TGTGCCAGCAGTGACTCGAGGGACAGGAGACGTGAGCAGTTCTTC | CASSDSRDRRREQFF | TRBJ2-1 | . | TRBV6-4 | TRBD1
TGTGCCATCAGTGATATGGGGCGTGGGCCCCATGAATATGGCTACACCTTC | CAISDMGRGPHEYGYTF | TRBJ1-2 | once | TRBV10-3 | .
TGTGCCAGTAGTCCCCCCGGGACAGAAAACTTAGCCAAAAACATTCAGTACTTC | CASSPPGTENLAKNIQYF | TRBJ2-4 | . | TRBV19 | TRBD1
TGTTCCAGCAGCTCTGGAGGGGCCCAGTACTTC | CSSSSGGAQYF | TRBJ2-5 | . | TRBV7-9 | .
TGTGCCAGCACCCTCTCTAGCGGGAGTTCCACCGAGCAGTACTTC | CASTLSSGSSTEQYF | TRBJ2-7 | . | TRBV28 | TRBD2
TGCGCCAGCAGCTTGGCCGGGGGGCCTTCTGGAAACACCATATATTTT | CASSLAGGPSGNTIYF | TRBJ1-3 | . | TRBV5-1 | .
TGCGCCAGCAGCCAAGCTGGGACAGGGGGGTACGAGCAGTACTTC | CASSQAGTGGYEQYF | TRBJ2-7 | . | TRBV4-3 | TRBD1
TGTGCCAGCAGTCTACAGGGTAGGGGTGAAGCTTTCTTT | CASSLQGRGEAFF | TRBJ1-1 | once | TRBV6-4 | .
TGTGCCAGCAGCCCCTCAAGGGGGGGGACAGGGGGCACAGATACGCAGTATTTT | CASSPSRGGTGGTDTQYF | TRBJ2-3 | few | TRBV9 | TRBD1
TGTGCCAGCAGCTCAACCTGGGGCAGGGGCTGGGAGCTGTTTTTT | CASSSTWGRGWELFF | TRBJ2-2 | few | TRBV11-3 | .
TGCGCCAGCAGCTTAACCCTAGGGGCTCAAGAGCAGTACTTC | CASSLTLGAQEQYF | TRBJ2-7 | . | TRBV5-1 | .
TGTGCCAGCAGTGGGATAGCGGGGGTTGAGACCCAGTACTTC | CASSGIAGVETQYF | TRBJ2-5 | . | TRBV6-1 | TRBD2
TGTGCCACCAGCAGAGATCGAGATAGGAGTGAAAAACTGTTTTTT | CATSRDRDRSEKLFF | TRBJ1-4 | . | TRBV15 | .
TGCGCCGGCAGCCAAGAGGGTGGGGGCTCAATCTATGGCTACACCTTC | CAGSQEGGGSIYGYTF | TRBJ1-2 | . | TRBV4-3 | .
TGTGCCAGCAGTCGAGACGGACAGGGACGAGATACGCAGTATTTT | CASSRDGQGRDTQYF | TRBJ2-3 | few | TRBV7-2 | TRBD1
TGTGCCAGCAGCGTGGGGGAGGGGTCGAACACCGGGGAGCTGTTTTTT | CASSVGEGSNTGELFF | TRBJ2-2 | . | TRBV9 | TRBD2
TGTGCCAGTAGTATTAGCAGGGGGTATGAGCAGTTCTTC | CASSISRGYEQFF | TRBJ2-1 | . | TRBV19 | TRBD1
TGTGCCAGCAGGCTAGCGGGGGGGCCGGCCACCGGGGAGCTGTTTTTT | CASRLAGGPATGELFF | TRBJ2-2 | . | TRBV2 | TRBD2
TGCAGCTTCGGACAGGGCCGCACAGATACGCAGTATTTT | CSFGQGRTDTQYF | TRBJ2-3 | . | TRBV29-1 | TRBD1
TGTGCCAGCAGTGAAGTGCTGGGCTTCTCTGGAAACACCATATATTTT | CASSEVLGFSGNTIYF | TRBJ1-3 | . | TRBV25-1 | .
TGTGCCAGCAGCCAAGACTGGACCAGGGGTGACATTCAGTACTTC | CASSQDWTRGDIQYF | TRBJ2-4 | . | TRBV4-2 | .
TGTGCCAGCAGTTCCGGGACAGGGGGGAGAAATGAGCAGTTCTTC | CASSSGTGGRNEQFF | TRBJ2-1 | . | TRBV6-5 | TRBD1
TGTGCCAGCAGCTTTCCAGAATCCTACAATGAGCAGTTCTTC | CASSFPESYNEQFF | TRBJ2-1 | once | TRBV5-6 | .
TGTGCCAGCAGCCGCGGCGGGGCCTACAATGAGCAGTTCTTC | CASSRGGAYNEQFF | TRBJ2-1 | . | TRBV9 | .
TGCACCAGCAGCCAAGTTTCTCTAGCGGGGATAGCCTACGAGCAGTACTTC | CTSSQVSLAGIAYEQYF | TRBJ2-7 | . | TRBV1 | .
TGTGCCTGGACTCCCGGGGGGGGCGAAGCTTTCTTT | CAWTPGGGEAFF | TRBJ1-1 | . | TRBV30 | .
TGTGCCAGCAGATCTACCCCTAGCGGGAGGGGACATGAGCAGTTCTTC | CASRSTPSGRGHEQFF | TRBJ2-1 | . | TRBV27 | TRBD2
TGTGCCAGCAGTCCTCGGGACAGGCTCTACGAGCAGTACTTC | CASSPRDRLYEQYF | TRBJ2-7 | . | TRBV25-1 | TRBD1
TGCGCCAGCAGCCAAGAGGGAGTTGGCGGGGGGGAGCTGTTTTTT | CASSQEGVGGGELFF | TRBJ2-2 | . | TRBV4-3 | .
TGTGCCAGCAGCGTAGGACAGAGCTCCAATCAGCCCCAGCATTTT | CASSVGQSSNQPQHF | TRBJ1-5 | . | TRBV9 | .
TGTGCCTCTAGCGGGGCCGGGTACAATGAGCAGTTCTTC | CASSGAGYNEQFF | TRBJ2-1 | . | TRBV30 | TRBD2
TGTGCCAGCAGCTTAAGACCCGGACTAGCGGTACAAGAGACCCAGTACTTC | CASSLRPGLAVQETQYF | TRBJ2-5 | . | TRBV5-4 | TRBD2
TGTGCCAGCAGCCAAAACAGCTACGAGCAGTACTTC | CASSQNSYEQYF | TRBJ2-7 | . | TRBV14 | .
TGTGCCAGCAGACCAGGGTACCCGGGGGAGCTGTTTTTT | CASRPGYPGELFF | TRBJ2-2 | . | TRBV28 | .
TGCGCCAGCAGCTTACAGCAAACTAATGAAAAACTGTTTTTT | CASSLQQTNEKLFF | TRBJ1-4 | . | TRBV5-1 | .
TGTGCCAGTAGTATGGGGACAGGGGTCGGCACAGATACGCAGTATTTT | CASSMGTGVGTDTQYF | TRBJ2-3 | . | TRBV19 | TRBD1